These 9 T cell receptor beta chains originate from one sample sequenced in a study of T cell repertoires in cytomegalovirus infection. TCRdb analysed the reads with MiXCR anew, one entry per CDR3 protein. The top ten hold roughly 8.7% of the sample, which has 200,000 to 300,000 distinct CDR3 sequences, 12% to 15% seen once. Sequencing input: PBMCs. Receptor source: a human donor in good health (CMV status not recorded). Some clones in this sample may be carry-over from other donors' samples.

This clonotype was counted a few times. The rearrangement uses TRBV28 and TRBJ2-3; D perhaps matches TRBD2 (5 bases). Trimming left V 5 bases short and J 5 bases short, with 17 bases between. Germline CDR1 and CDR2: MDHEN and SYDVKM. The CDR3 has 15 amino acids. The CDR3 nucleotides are TGTGCCAGCAGTCCCGGAGCGTCGGGGAAAGATACGCAGTATTTT. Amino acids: CASSPGASGKDTQYF.

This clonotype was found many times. The CDR3 region is CASSPSGGAGNTEAFF. The DNA of the CDR3 is TGTGCCAGCAGTCCTTCCGGGGGCGCGGGGAACACTGAAGCTTTCTTT. The V and J genes are TRBV28 and TRBJ1-1; weak D call: TRBD1 (6 bases). Germline V lookup: CDR1 MDHEN, CDR2 SYDVKM. The V gene lost 5 bases and the J gene lost 1 base, with 17 bases spanning the gap. CDR3 length: 16 amino acids.

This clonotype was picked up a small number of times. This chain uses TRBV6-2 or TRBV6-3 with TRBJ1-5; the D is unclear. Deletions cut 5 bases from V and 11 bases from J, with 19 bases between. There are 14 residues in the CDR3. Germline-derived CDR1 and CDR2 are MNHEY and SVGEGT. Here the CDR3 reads CASSDASDYSAQHF. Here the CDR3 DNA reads TGTGCCAGCAGTGATGCGTCCGACTATAGCGCCCAGCATTTT.

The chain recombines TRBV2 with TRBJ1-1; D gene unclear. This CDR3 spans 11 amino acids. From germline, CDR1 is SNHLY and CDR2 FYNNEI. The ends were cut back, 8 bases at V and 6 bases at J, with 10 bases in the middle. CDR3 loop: CASLIFAEAFF. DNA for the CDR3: TGTGCCAGCCTAATTTTCGCTGAAGCTTTCTTT.

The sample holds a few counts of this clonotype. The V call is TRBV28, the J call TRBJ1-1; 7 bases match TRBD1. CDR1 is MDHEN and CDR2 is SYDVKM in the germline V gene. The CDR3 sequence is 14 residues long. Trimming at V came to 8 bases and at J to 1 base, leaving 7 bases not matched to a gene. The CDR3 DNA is TGTGCCAGCGGACCGGGACAGAAGAACACTGAAGCTTTCTTT. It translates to CASGPGQKNTEAFF.

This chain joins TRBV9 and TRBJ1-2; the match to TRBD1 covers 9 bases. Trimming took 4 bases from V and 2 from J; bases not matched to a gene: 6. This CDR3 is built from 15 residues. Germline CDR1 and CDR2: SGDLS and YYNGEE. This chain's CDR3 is CASSPRTGANYGYTF. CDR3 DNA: TGTGCCAGCAGCCCACGGACAGGGGCGAACTATGGCTACACCTTC.

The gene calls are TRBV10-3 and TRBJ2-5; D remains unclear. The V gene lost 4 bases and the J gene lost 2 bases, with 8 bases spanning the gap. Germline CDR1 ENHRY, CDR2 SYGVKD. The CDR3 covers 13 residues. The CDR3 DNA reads TGTGCCATCAGTGTAAACCTTCAAGAGACCCAGTACTTC. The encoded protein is CAISVNLQETQYF.

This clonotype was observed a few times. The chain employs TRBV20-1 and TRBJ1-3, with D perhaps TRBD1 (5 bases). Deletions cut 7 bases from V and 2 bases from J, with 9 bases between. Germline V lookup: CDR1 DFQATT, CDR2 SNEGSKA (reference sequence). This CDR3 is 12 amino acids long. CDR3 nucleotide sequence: TGCAGTGTGGCAGGGCCTGGAAACACCATATATTTT. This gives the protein CSVAGPGNTIYF.

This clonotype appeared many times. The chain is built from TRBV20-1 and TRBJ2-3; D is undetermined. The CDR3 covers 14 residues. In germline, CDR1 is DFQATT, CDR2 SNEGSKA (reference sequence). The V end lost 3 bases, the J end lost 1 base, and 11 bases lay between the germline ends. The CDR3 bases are TGCAGTGCTAGCTTTCCAGGAGGCACAGATACGCAGTATTTT. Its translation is CSASFPGGTDTQYF.